Sequencing of this TCR beta chain was carried out in a study of spatial heterogeneity in lung cancer. Study-level background: Raw-read counts averaged over ten per unique TCR and UMI combination.

Overall study findings and caveats: Tumors with more nonsynonymous mutations had more expanded intratumoral alpha and beta TCRs.

This CDR3 contains 15 residues. V lost 4 bases and J lost 4; bases outside the gene matches: 6. The germline CDR1 and CDR2 sequences are SGHDT and YYEEEE. The time point is: sample taken at primary tumor resection. The donors comprised approximately 75 untreated early-stage non-small cell lung cancer patients. Using its own MiXCR run on the 5' RACE reads, TCRdb lists one record per CDR3 protein. This sample yields 16,000 or so distinct CDR3 sequences, of which approximately 6.9% are seen a single time; roughly a fifth belongs to the top ten. This clonotype was seen a handful of times. Its cognate antigen is unknown. This beta chain is an off-target read within a library intended for alpha chains, so its frequency means little.

Material: lung tumor tissue, obtained at surgery. The TCR sequence derives from a female donor with early-stage non-small cell lung cancer. The rearrangement uses TRBV5-6 and TRBJ2-5; 11 bases line up with TRBD1. The CDR3 DNA reads TGTGCCAGCAGCACCTGGACAGGGGGCGGAGAGACCCAGTACTTC. It translates to CASSTWTGGGETQYF.